This T cell receptor (beta chain) comes out of a study of cytomegalovirus exposure and HLA in healthy donors. Whole-study results and caveats: According to an earlier analysis, most TCR beta V segments yielded productive rearrangements about 90% or about 30% of the time.

CDR3 size: 19 residues. The germline V and J ends were trimmed by 9 bases and 0 bases, with 26 bases remaining between them. On this clone: No antigen is known for it.

PCR involved 60 Vbeta and 13 Jbeta primers. TCRdb's table, derived via immunoSEQ multiplex PCR, lists solely in-frame clones and lacks some. The profile shows about 140,000 clones, roughly 80% of them singletons. J is TRBJ1-4 and V is TRBV23-1; maybe TRBD1 (5 bases). TRBV23-1 carries the ORF label, with uncertain function. The specimen was PBMCs. The origin of this receptor is a male donor in good health and CMV-seronegative. DNA of the CDR3: TGCGCCAGTGTCGGGGGTGATCCCCCCCTAGTAGCAACTAATGAAAAACTGTTTTTT. Translated: CASVGGDPPLVATNEKLFF.